These 27 T cell receptor beta chains originate from one sample sequenced in a study of CD8+ T cells in alopecia areata. Extraction and reverse transcription of RNA yielded cDNA as the sequencing template. Profiling relied on immunoSEQ multiplex PCR, and the TCRdb table lists in-frame clones only, not all of them. The repertoire has around 290,000 clones, 55% to 70% of them found once; the top ten carry roughly 1.8%. The treatment here: oral pan-JAK inhibitor, 5-10 mg twice daily. The sequences come from CD4+ T cells sorted from blood, collected at week 24, from a patient treated with tofacitinib. The receptors come from a human donor with alopecia areata.

The CDR3 region is CSVDPGNGYTF. CDR3 in DNA: TGCAGCGTTGATCCAGGGAATGGCTACACCTTC. V usage is TRBV29-1 and J usage is TRBJ1-2; D might be TRBD1 (5 bases). This CDR3 has 11 residues. The V and J ends lost 3 bases and 6 bases respectively, with 8 bases between them. The germline V gene encodes CDR1 SQVTM and CDR2 ANQGSEA.

V usage is TRBV25-1 and J usage is TRBJ2-3; 8 bases map to TRBD1. This CDR3 is 16 amino acids long. Germline-derived CDR1 and CDR2 are MGHDK and SYGVNS. Unmatched junction bases numbered 9, after V lost 4 bases and J lost 3 bases. In nucleotides, the CDR3 is TGTGCCAGCAGTGGCCTCCCGGGACAGGAGACAGATACGCAGTATTTT. The encoded protein is CASSGLPGQETDTQYF.

This clone turned up a few times. The chain couples TRBV10-3 to TRBJ2-7, with 9 bases that match TRBD1. The CDR3 covers 14 residues. Germline trimming cut 0 bases from V and 5 bases from J; bases unmatched to any gene: 2. Germline-derived CDR1 and CDR2 are ENHRY and SYGVKD. The CDR3: CAISESGQGHEQYF. The CDR3 nucleotides read TGTGCCATCAGTGAGTCGGGACAGGGCCACGAGCAGTACTTC.

The chain has TRBV7-2 and TRBJ1-2; the D gene is possibly TRBD1 (5 bases). With 1 base removed from V and 4 bases from J, the gap between germline ends came to 10 bases. The CDR3 length is 14 residues. Germline V gives CDR1 SGHTA, CDR2 FQGNSA. The CDR3 loop reads CASSLGQGRYGYTF. The CDR3 DNA reads as TGTGCCAGCAGCTTAGGCCAGGGTCGCTATGGCTACACCTTC.

The rearrangement uses TRBV10-3 and TRBJ2-6, with 12 bases matching TRBD2. The J segment lost 0 bases and the V segment lost 7 bases, leaving 10 bases of the junction unmatched. This CDR3 region has 19 residues. Germline V gene lookup returns CDR1 ENHRY and CDR2 SYGVKD. Written as DNA, the CDR3 is TGTGCCATCAACCCAAGGACTAGCGGGGACTCCTCTGGGGCCAACGTCCTGACTTTC. It specifies CAINPRTSGDSSGANVLTF.

Only a few counts were recorded for this clone. The chain uses TRBV30 and TRBJ2-7, with D tentatively TRBD1 or TRBD2 (6 bases each). The CDR3 spans 16 residues. Deletions cut 8 bases from V and 0 bases from J, with 23 bases between. Looked up from germline, CDR1 is GTSNPN and CDR2 is SVGIG (reference sequence). This CDR3 reads CASSLGRGRSSYEQYF. The DNA of the CDR3 is TGTGCCAGCAGTTTAGGTCGGGGGCGAAGCTCCTACGAGCAGTACTTC.

The sample holds one count of this clone. V is TRBV10-3 and J is TRBJ1-2, with a possible D match to TRBD1 (5 bases). Trimming removed 0 bases at V and 3 bases at J, with 17 bases between. Per the germline V gene, CDR1 is ENHRY and CDR2 is SYGVKD. The CDR3 extends over 17 amino acids. CDR3 region: CAISESRDKAQDYGYTF. As DNA, the CDR3 is TGTGCCATCAGTGAGTCCCGTGACAAGGCACAGGACTATGGCTACACCTTC.

This clone was observed a few times. The gene calls are TRBV11-1 and TRBJ1-1; the D is unclear. CDR1 is SGHAT and CDR2 is FQDESV in the germline V gene (reference sequence). The CDR3 is 13 amino acids. Trimming took off 0 bases at V and 8 bases at J, with 10 bases between the two ends. CDR3 sequence reads: CASSLASQTEAFF. CDR3 DNA: TGTGCCAGCAGCTTAGCGAGCCAGACAGAAGCTTTCTTT.

This clone was observed a few times. The identical CDR3 is also encoded by other nucleotide sequences in the sample. The rearrangement uses TRBV29-1 and TRBJ2-5; D is perhaps TRBD1 (5 bases). V was cut by 4 bases and J by 0 bases, with 6 bases left in between. The CDR3 is made up of 12 amino acids. CDR1 is SQVTM, CDR2 ANQGSEA, per germline. As DNA, the CDR3 is TGCAGCGTTGGACAGAACCAAGAGACCCAGTACTTC. Translating it yields CSVGQNQETQYF.

The V gene is TRBV6-1, the J gene TRBJ1-4; a weak D match, TRBD1 (5 bases). This CDR3 is 13 amino acids long. Germline V gene sequence: CDR1 MNHNS, CDR2 SASEGT. V lost 9 bases and J lost 8, with 16 bases in between. CDR3 sequence reads: CASLDIGIEKLFF. CDR3 nucleotide sequence: TGTGCCAGTCTGGACATAGGAATAGAAAAACTGTTTTTT.

This clone was counted a few times. This CDR3 is CASRPLGVSHYGYTF. The CDR3 DNA reads TGTGCCAGCAGACCCCTTGGCGTATCCCACTATGGCTACACCTTC. The genes are TRBV28 and TRBJ1-2; D is unclear. The length of the CDR3 is 15 residues. Trimming left V 6 bases short and J 3 bases short, with 17 bases between. In germline, CDR1 is MDHEN, CDR2 SYDVKM.

The chain uses TRBV19 and TRBJ1-2; no definite D call. V was shortened by 3 bases and J by 2 bases, with 13 bases between the two germline ends. The CDR3 has 15 residues. Germline CDR1 LNHDA, CDR2 SQIVND (reference sequence). As DNA, the CDR3 is TGTGCCAGTAGTATTATCTGGGCGGAGAACTATGGCTACACCTTC. It specifies CASSIIWAENYGYTF. The whole variable domain, filled in from reference TRBV19 and TRBJ1-2, reads DGGITQSPKYLFRKEGQNVTLSCEQNLNHDAMYWYRQDPGQGLRLIYYSQIVNDFQKGDIAEGYSVSREKKESFPLTVTSAQKNPTAFYLCASSIIWAENYGYTFGSGTRLTVV.

The chain has TRBV6-5 and TRBJ1-2, with 7 bases that match TRBD1. V dropped 6 bases and J dropped 4; count of bases not matched to a gene: 5. CDR1 is MNHEY, CDR2 SVGAGI, per germline. The CDR3 sequence is 13 residues long. CDR3 in DNA: TGTGCCAGCAGGATGGGACAGCCCTATGGCTACACCTTC. This sequence encodes CASRMGQPYGYTF.

This clone occurred once. V is TRBV30 and J is TRBJ1-5, with TRBD1 matching over 7 bases. CDR3 length: 14 residues. Per the germline V gene, CDR1 is GTSNPN and CDR2 is SVGIG (reference sequence). V lost 2 bases, J lost 4 bases, and 5 bases stayed unmatched. The CDR3 nucleotides are TGTGCCTGGAGTTTTCCGGGACAGAATCAGCCCCAGCATTTT. Translating it yields CAWSFPGQNQPQHF.

The V and J genes are TRBV11-2 and TRBJ2-7; D remains ambiguous. The CDR3 is 14 amino acids. The V end was cut by 5 bases, the J end by 0 bases, with 11 bases between. The germline V gene has CDR1 SGHAT and CDR2 FQNNGV. CDR3 region: CASSQTLDSYEQYF. As DNA, the CDR3 is TGTGCCAGCAGCCAGACGCTGGACTCCTACGAGCAGTACTTC.

J is TRBJ1-2 and V is TRBV11-2; no clear D. The CDR3 loop spans 15 amino acids. Germline V gives CDR1 SGHAT, CDR2 FQNNGV. The V gene lost 1 base and the J gene lost 2 bases, with 11 bases spanning the gap. The CDR3, as DNA: TGTGCCAGCAGCTTAGTCCGTGCCAGAAACTATGGCTACACCTTC. Translating gives CASSLVRARNYGYTF.

This clone was recorded a few times. The chain links TRBV4-2 to TRBJ2-3; TRBD2 aligns across 10 bases. The CDR3 is made up of 18 amino acids. Germline CDR1 LGHNA, CDR2 YNFKEQ. V shed 0 bases and J 1 base; nucleotides not matched to a gene: 7. For the CDR3, the DNA is TGTGCCAGCAGCCAAGAGCAGCGGGGGGGTCGCCGCACAGATACGCAGTATTTT. Amino acids: CASSQEQRGGRRTDTQYF.

This chain joins TRBV30 and TRBJ1-1, with 9 bases identical to TRBD1. V lost 5 bases, J lost 1 base, and 2 bases stayed unmatched. The CDR3 spans 13 residues. Germline V gene sequence: CDR1 GTSNPN, CDR2 SVGIG (reference sequence). In nucleotides, the CDR3 is TGTGCCTGGCAGGGACAGGGGAACACTGAAGCTTTCTTT. This gives the protein CAWQGQGNTEAFF. The variable domain in full, completed from reference TRBV30 and TRBJ1-1, reads SQTIHQWPATLVQPVGSPLSLECTVEGTSNPNLYWYRQAAGRGLQLLFYSVGIGQISSEVPQNLSASRPQDRQFILSSKKLLLSDSGFYLCAWQGQGNTEAFFGQGTRLTVV.

The chain employs TRBV14 and TRBJ1-2, with D unresolved. Germline values: CDR1 SGHDN, CDR2 FVKESK. The CDR3 runs to 15 residues. The germline V and J ends were trimmed by 3 bases and 3 bases, with 14 bases remaining between them. The chain's CDR3 is CASSQDGPWDYGYTF. CDR3 DNA sequence: TGTGCCAGCAGCCAGGACGGCCCTTGGGACTATGGCTACACCTTC.

Of note for this clone: Other DNA sequences within the sample encode an identical CDR3. V is TRBV27 and J is TRBJ2-7; perhaps D is TRBD1 or TRBD2 (5 bases each). The CDR3 runs to 13 residues. V was pared by 3 bases and J by 1 base, with 7 bases between. Per the germline V gene, CDR1 is MNHEY and CDR2 is SMNVEV (reference sequence). The CDR3 region is CASSLRGSYEQYF. DNA for the CDR3: TGTGCCAGCAGTTTGAGGGGTTCCTACGAGCAGTACTTC.

V gene TRBV29-1 combines with J gene TRBJ1-1, with D maybe TRBD1 (6 bases). V was shortened by 6 bases and J by 4 bases, with 12 bases between the two germline ends. This CDR3 is 12 amino acids long. Germline V CDR1 and CDR2: SQVTM, ANQGSEA. CDR3 amino acids: CSVRTGATEAFF. The CDR3 DNA is TGCAGCGTCAGAACGGGGGCCACTGAAGCTTTCTTT.

The J gene is TRBJ2-5, the V gene TRBV7-9, with D perhaps given as TRBD1 or TRBD2 (5 bases each). Deletions cut 3 bases from V and 2 bases from J, with 16 bases between. The germline V gene has CDR1 SEHNR and CDR2 FQNEAQ (reference sequence). The length of the CDR3 is 16 residues. The CDR3 sequence: CASSLQDWGTQETQYF. Written as DNA, the CDR3 is TGTGCCAGCAGCTTGCAAGACTGGGGGACGCAAGAGACCCAGTACTTC.

The V call is TRBV6-6, the J call TRBJ2-3, with a weak D call TRBD2 (6 bases). V was cut by 2 bases and J by 1 base, with 13 bases left in between. Germline V gene data show CDR1 as MNHNY and CDR2 as SVGAGI (reference sequence). The CDR3 loop spans 16 amino acids. CDR3 bases: TGTGCCAGCAGTTACGACCCCGGGGGTGGCACAGATACGCAGTATTTT. Amino acid sequence: CASSYDPGGGTDTQYF.

In this sample, this clone turned up a few times. This chain connects TRBV10-3 to TRBJ2-7, with 9 bases identical to TRBD1. V trimming: 8 bases; J trimming: 3 bases; junction bases outside the gene matches: 2. The CDR3 extends over 12 amino acids. CDR1 is ENHRY and CDR2 is SYGVKD in the germline V gene. The CDR3 DNA reads as TGTGCCATCGGGGACAGGGTCTACGAGCAGTACTTC. Amino acid sequence: CAIGDRVYEQYF.

The table lists this clone with a few counts. The V call is TRBV29-1, the J call TRBJ2-3, with TRBD2 identical over 7 bases. Trimming cost V 0 bases and J 6 bases; bases outside gene matches: 12. Germline CDR1 reads SQVTM; CDR2 reads ANQGSEA. CDR3 length: 16 residues. The CDR3 DNA follows: TGCAGCGTTGAAGATCAGGCTAGCGGCTATCAGGATACGCAGTATTTT. Translated, it gives CSVEDQASGYQDTQYF.

The V gene is TRBV6-1, the J gene TRBJ1-6; D gene unclear. CDR3 length equals 13 residues. Trimming removed 4 bases at V and 4 bases at J, with 5 bases between. Germline CDR1 reads MNHNS; CDR2 reads SASEGT. The CDR3 bases are TGTGCCAGCAGTGGGCCGTATAATTCACCCCTCCACTTT. Its protein product is CASSGPYNSPLHF.

The rearrangement joins TRBV30 to TRBJ2-5; the D gene is possibly TRBD2 (7 bases). V was cut by 2 bases and J by 5 bases, with 12 bases left in between. Germline values: CDR1 GTSNPN, CDR2 SVGIG (reference sequence). The CDR3 has 13 residues. CDR3 nucleotides: TGTGCCTGGAGTCCCGGGGGGCAGGAGACCCAGTACTTC. Its protein is CAWSPGGQETQYF.